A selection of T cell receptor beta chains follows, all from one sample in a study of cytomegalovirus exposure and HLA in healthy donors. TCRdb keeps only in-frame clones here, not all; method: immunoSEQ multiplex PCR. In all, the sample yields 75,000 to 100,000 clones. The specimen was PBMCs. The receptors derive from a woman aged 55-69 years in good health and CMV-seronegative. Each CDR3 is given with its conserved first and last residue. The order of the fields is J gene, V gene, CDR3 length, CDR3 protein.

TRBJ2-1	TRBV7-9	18	CASSPFGLRERSYNEQFF
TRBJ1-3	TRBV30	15	CAWRGWGLGGNTIYF
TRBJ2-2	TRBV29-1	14	CSVSAQMDTGELFF
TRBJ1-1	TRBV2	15	CASSEAGSLNTEAFF
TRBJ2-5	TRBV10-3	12	CATSGNQETQYF
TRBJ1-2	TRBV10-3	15	CAISVSSTTDYGYTF
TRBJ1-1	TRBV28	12	CASSIRQGTAFF
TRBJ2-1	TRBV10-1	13	CAIGGPGSHEQFF
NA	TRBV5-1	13	CASRASGSYEQYF
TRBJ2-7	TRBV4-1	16	CASSLHLSGRAYEQYF
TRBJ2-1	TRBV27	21	CASSLFVRSRSGAPHWNEQFF
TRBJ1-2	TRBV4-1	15	CASSQGLGQGYGYTF
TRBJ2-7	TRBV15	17	CATSSKGTGTGVHEQYF
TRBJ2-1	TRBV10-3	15	CAIGAWSASGNEQFF
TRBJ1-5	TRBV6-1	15	CASTRDEGVSQPQHF
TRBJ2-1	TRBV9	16	CASSAGGGSSYNEQFF
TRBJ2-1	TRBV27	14	CATLTSGPYNEQFF
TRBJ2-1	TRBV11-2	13	CASSFSGTGEQFF